This T cell receptor (beta chain) derives from a study of T cell repertoires in ileal Crohn's disease. The protocol was immunoSEQ multiplex PCR, while the TCRdb copy is restricted to in-frame clones and leaves out a portion. The sample holds roughly 20,000 clones, around 70% seen once. Trimming removed 5 bases at V and 3 bases at J, with 20 bases between. The CDR3 sequence is 16 residues long. Germline assignment: CDR1 SEHNR and CDR2 FQNEAQ (reference sequence). Noted time point: neoterminal ileum biopsy at postoperative endoscopy, about 6 months after surgery. Included were adult ileal or ileocolonic Crohn's patients indicated for ileocolonic resection. Study-level results: Compared with CD4 T cells, sorted CD8 cells carried more expanded clones. Within the first postoperative year, endoscopy came at median approximately 6.9 months.

As for this clone: Its antigen is still unknown.

The chain joins TRBV7-9 to TRBJ2-7; D perhaps matches TRBD1 (6 bases). The receptor comes from an adult with Crohn's disease. The specimen was ileal tissue. This CDR3 is CASSAVRGQGHYEQYF. CDR3 coding DNA: TGTGCCAGCAGCGCCGTCCGGGGACAAGGACACTACGAGCAGTACTTC.